This T cell receptor beta chain was identified in a study of cytomegalovirus exposure and HLA in healthy donors. Regarding this clone: Its antigen is currently unknown.

Germline CDR1 is SGHAT and CDR2 is FQNNGV. V dropped 5 bases and J dropped 0 bases, with 22 bases sitting between them. CDR3 size: 18 residues. Primers: 60 Vbeta forward and 13 Jbeta reverse. Repertoires were generated with immunoSEQ multiplex PCR, while TCRdb's copy carries only in-frame clones and drops some. The data hold roughly 200,000 clones, with about 70% observed a single time. The study's findings and limits: The authors later found TCR association rates varying by HLA locus, with DRB1 most and HLA-C fewest.

Sequenced sample: PBMCs. The clonotype originates from a woman aged 25 to 39 in good health and CMV-seronegative. The V and J genes are TRBV11-2 and TRBJ1-1, with D possibly being TRBD1 (6 bases). The chain's CDR3 is CASSPGKQTGGLNTEAFF. The CDR3 DNA reads TGTGCCAGCAGCCCAGGGAAACAGACAGGTGGGTTGAACACTGAAGCTTTCTTT.